The clone carrying this T cell receptor beta chain has only a few counts. Antigen unknown. The data stem from a study of spatial heterogeneity in lung cancer. Study as a whole: Each time, sequencing found more beta-chain sequences than alpha-chain sequences.

Whole-study findings and limits: Counts of expanded intratumoral alpha and beta TCRs tracked tumor mutation counts.

Time point denoted: sample taken at primary tumor resection. Unsorted samples of tumor, nontumor lung or frozen PBMC had their whole RNA sequenced. Individually, TCR cDNA molecules were each labelled with a unique molecular identifier. MiXCR, run by TCRdb on the 5' RACE reads, gives a single entry per CDR3 protein. This table has around 100,000 distinct CDR3 sequences, about 4.4% appearing once. The CDR3 sequence is 15 residues long. Trimming took 2 bases from V and 4 from J, leaving 15 bases between them. Germline V lookup: CDR1 SGHKS, CDR2 YYEKEE (reference sequence). The starting material was lung tumor tissue, obtained at surgery. The chain has TRBV5-5 and TRBJ1-1; D is unresolved. The receptor comes from a male donor with early-stage non-small cell lung cancer. For the CDR3, the DNA is TGTGCCAGCAGCTTCCGGGCAACGGCGGGCACTGAAGCTTTCTTT. This encodes CASSFRATAGTEAFF.